These T cell receptor beta chains were read from a single sample in a study of early T cells in non-severe SARS-CoV-2 infection. TCRdb reprocessed the 5' RACE reads with MiXCR, giving one entry per CDR3 protein. This sample has 75,000 to 80,000 distinct CDR3 sequences, with 15% to 18% found just once. The source material was whole blood. Source of these receptors: an adult who was a healthcare worker with PCR-confirmed SARS-CoV-2 infection or an uninfected control (not recorded which). Both conserved end residues are part of each CDR3. D genes are given only for firm matches. The size entry is marked missing in some rows and otherwise reads once, few, many or a size class.

j_call v_call d_call clone_size cdr3_aa cdr3_nt
TRBJ1-1 TRBV5-4 TRBD1 few CASSGQTGGRTEAFF TGTGCCAGCAGCGGCCAGACAGGGGGGAGGACTGAAGCTTTCTTT
TRBJ1-5 TRBV28 . . CASSVLLGSNQPQHF TGTGCCAGCAGTGTGCTTCTGGGAAGCAATCAGCCCCAGCATTTT
TRBJ2-1 TRBV24-1 TRBD1 many CATSDQRRQGARNEQFF TGTGCCACCAGTGACCAGAGGAGACAGGGGGCACGTAATGAGCAGTTCTTC
TRBJ2-7 TRBV7-2 . . CASSLQGTPSYEQYF TGTGCCAGCAGCCTTCAGGGGACACCCTCCTACGAGCAGTACTTC
TRBJ2-5 TRBV4-1 . few CASSGGRAETQYF TGCGCCAGCAGCGGAGGACGGGCGGAGACCCAGTACTTC
TRBJ2-1 TRBV12-3/TRBV12-4 TRBD2 few CASSSGLAGVPEQFF TGTGCCAGCAGTTCTGGACTAGCGGGAGTTCCTGAGCAGTTCTTC
TRBJ2-2 TRBV27 TRBD2 . CASNKLAGGTGELFF TGTGCCAGCAACAAACTAGCGGGAGGTACCGGGGAGCTGTTTTTT
TRBJ2-2 TRBV13 . . CASSNGANGELFF TGTGCCAGCAGCAACGGGGCGAACGGGGAGCTGTTTTTT
TRBJ1-4 TRBV5-1 . . CASSSLGREEKLFF TGCGCCAGCAGCTCTTTGGGTCGGGAGGAAAAACTGTTTTTT
TRBJ1-2 TRBV29-1 . few CSVVEGMYGYTF TGCAGCGTTGTGGAGGGGATGTATGGCTACACCTTC
TRBJ2-1 TRBV5-1 TRBD1 few CASGQGVGYNEQFF TGCGCCAGCGGACAGGGGGTTGGCTACAATGAGCAGTTCTTC
TRBJ2-7 TRBV29-1 . . CSATGQGGSGQYF TGCAGCGCCACTGGACAGGGAGGGAGTGGGCAGTACTTC
TRBJ2-1 TRBV4-1 TRBD2 . CASSQDIQRGYNEQFF TGCGCCAGCAGCCAAGATATACAGCGGGGGTACAATGAGCAGTTCTTC
TRBJ2-7 TRBV9 . medium-sized CASSVETSPGEQYF TGTGCCAGCAGCGTAGAAACCTCACCGGGTGAGCAGTACTTC
TRBJ2-7 TRBV2 . many CASSVGRFSYEQYF TGTGCCAGCAGTGTGGGACGGTTCTCCTACGAGCAGTACTTC
TRBJ2-1 TRBV6-1 TRBD2 many CASSEYSGEYNEQFF TGTGCCAGCAGTGAATATAGCGGGGAATACAATGAGCAGTTCTTC
TRBJ1-2 TRBV30 . . CAWKWNYGYTF TGTGCCTGGAAATGGAACTATGGCTACACCTTC
TRBJ2-7 TRBV20-1 TRBD1 . CSAPTDRGGYEQYF TGCAGTGCTCCCACCGACAGGGGAGGCTACGAGCAGTACTTC
TRBJ2-7 TRBV5-1 TRBD1 many CASSLEGTGRAAYEQYF TGCGCCAGCAGCTTGGAGGGGACAGGAAGGGCGGCCTACGAGCAGTACTTC
TRBJ2-7 TRBV28 TRBD2 few CASSFFQGGTEQYF TGTGCCAGCAGTTTCTTTCAGGGAGGGACGGAGCAGTACTTC
TRBJ1-6 TRBV25-1 . few CASSGLGGSPLHF TGTGCCAGCAGTGGCCTGGGGGGATCACCCCTCCACTTT
TRBJ2-7 TRBV20-1 . . CSAATGLTPYEQYF TGCAGTGCTGCGACGGGTTTGACCCCCTACGAGCAGTACTTC
TRBJ1-1 TRBV12-3/TRBV12-4 . many CASSSTVAWIEAFF TGTGCCAGCAGTTCGACAGTAGCCTGGATTGAAGCTTTCTTT
TRBJ2-3 TRBV19 TRBD2 . CARSWLAGGTDTQYF TGTGCCAGAAGTTGGCTAGCGGGGGGGACAGATACGCAGTATTTT
TRBJ2-3 TRBV12-3/TRBV12-4 . few CASRYGRGPDTQYF TGTGCCAGCAGATATGGACGGGGGCCGGATACGCAGTATTTT
TRBJ2-7 TRBV28 . many CASSWDRSYEQYF TGTGCCAGCAGTTGGGACCGTTCCTACGAGCAGTACTTC
TRBJ1-5 TRBV21-1 . . CASSKGVRGRRQPQHF TGTGCCAGCAGCAAAGGGGTACGGGGCCGCCGACAGCCCCAGCATTTT
TRBJ1-1 TRBV27 TRBD1 many CASSLSQGVGEAFF TGTGCCAGCAGTTTATCCCAGGGGGTGGGTGAAGCTTTCTTT
TRBJ2-1 TRBV7-9 . . CASSLYREGTHEQFF TGTGCCAGCAGCTTATATCGGGAAGGAACACATGAGCAGTTCTTC
TRBJ2-3 TRBV25-1 . few CASSADRRDADTQYF TGTGCCAGCAGTGCTGACAGGAGGGATGCAGATACGCAGTATTTT